A single TCR beta chain is shown here with its context. This specimen belongs to a study of blood T cell repertoires in COVID-19. Across the study: Sites in the United States, Italy and Spain provided acute and convalescent COVID-19 samples.

Germline CDR1 is SGHRS and CDR2 is YFSETQ. V gave up 0 bases and J gave up 5 bases, with 9 bases separating them. The CDR3 extends over 15 amino acids. TCRdb's table, derived via immunoSEQ multiplex PCR, lists solely in-frame clones and lacks some. This sample yields 200,000 to 250,000 clones, of which just under 85% are seen a single time; approximately 1.9% belongs to the top ten. Sample: peripheral blood. V usage is TRBV5-1 and J usage is TRBJ1-6; D is unresolved. The clonotype originates from a woman aged 80 or over with acute or convalescent COVID-19. This chain's CDR3 is CASSLDSIHNSPLHF. In nucleotides, the CDR3 is TGCGCCAGCAGCTTGGACAGTATCCATAATTCACCCCTCCACTTT.